One and the same sample provided the 9 T cell receptor beta chains below, sequenced in a study of T cells after yellow fever vaccination. In TCRdb, the 5' RACE reads were re-called with MiXCR into one record per CDR3 protein. The data show over 150,000 distinct CDR3 sequences, with approximately 6.2% seen just once and about 2.8% held by the top ten. The starting material was CD4+ T cells sorted from PBMCs, obtained on the day of the first yellow fever vaccination. Receptor source: a man aged 18 to 30 who received the YFV17D yellow fever vaccine.

V usage is TRBV20-1 and J usage is TRBJ2-1, with 9 bases identical to TRBD2. CDR3 size: 19 residues. Germline V gene sequence: CDR1 DFQATT, CDR2 SNEGSKA (reference sequence). The V and J ends lost 3 bases and 0 bases, in that order; junction bases with no gene match: 15. The CDR3 sequence: CSASFLGLAGYSSYNEQFF. The CDR3 bases are TGCAGTGCTAGCTTCCTTGGGCTAGCGGGGTATAGCTCCTACAATGAGCAGTTCTTC.

There are a few counts of this clonotype. The J gene is TRBJ2-5, the V gene TRBV11-1; 7 nucleotides align to TRBD1. CDR1 and CDR2 from the germline V gene are SGHAT and FQDESV (reference sequence). The ends lost 1 base at V and 6 bases at J; junction bases unmatched: 8. This CDR3 is 15 amino acids long. CDR3 residues: CASSLVRGRMKTQYF. As DNA, the CDR3 is TGTGCCAGCAGCTTAGTGAGGGGGCGAATGAAGACCCAGTACTTC.

This clonotype was picked up many times. The chain is built from TRBV29-1 and TRBJ2-3; the match to TRBD2 covers 8 bases. V dropped 4 bases and J dropped 6; count of bases not matched to a gene: 9. Germline CDR1 reads SQVTM; CDR2 reads ANQGSEA. The CDR3 has 14 amino acids. CDR3 sequence: CSVALAGGADTQYF. The CDR3 region has the DNA TGCAGCGTTGCATTGGCGGGGGGAGCGGATACGCAGTATTTT.

This clonotype was observed a handful of times. The rearrangement uses TRBV7-8 and TRBJ2-2; D not certain. The CDR3 consists of 14 residues. Germline values: CDR1 SGHVS, CDR2 FQNEAQ. Between the trimmed V and J ends, which lost 1 base and 6 bases, there was a span of 9 bases. In DNA form, the CDR3 reads TGTGCCAGCAGCTTAGTTTTGGCGTCCGGGGAGCTGTTTTTT. This gives the protein CASSLVLASGELFF.

This clonotype was seen ten or more times. V is TRBV7-2 and J is TRBJ2-4; TRBD2 might be the D (5 bases). The germline V gene has CDR1 SGHTA and CDR2 FQGNSA. CDR3 length: 14 amino acids. V was trimmed by 4 bases and J by 3 bases, leaving 10 bases between them. DNA for the CDR3: TGTGCCAGCAGCTCAGTCGGGGTCAAAAACATTCAGTACTTC. Its protein is CASSSVGVKNIQYF.

In this sample, this clonotype turned up many times. The CDR3 nucleotides read TGTGCCAGCAGCCAAGTTTGGGGGGCCCTCACAGATACGCAGTATTTT. Its translation is CASSQVWGALTDTQYF. This chain joins TRBV4-2 and TRBJ2-3; perhaps D is TRBD1 or TRBD2 (6 bases each). Trimming took 1 base from V and 2 from J, leaving 13 bases between them. The CDR3 covers 16 residues. CDR1 is LGHNA, CDR2 YNFKEQ, per germline.

This clonotype was detected many times. The chain employs TRBV20-1 and TRBJ2-5, with TRBD2 identical over 11 bases. The CDR3 extends over 15 amino acids. Germline V gene data show CDR1 as DFQATT and CDR2 as SNEGSKA (reference sequence). Trimming at V came to 6 bases and at J to 2 bases, leaving 8 bases not matched to a gene. CDR3 in amino acids: CSARNSGGAQETQYF. CDR3 sequence (DNA): TGCAGTGCCAGAAATAGCGGGGGGGCGCAAGAGACCCAGTACTTC.

The rearrangement uses TRBV13 and TRBJ2-6, with D tentatively TRBD2 (5 bases). CDR1 is PRHDT and CDR2 is FYEKMQ in the germline V gene (reference sequence). The CDR3 has 18 amino acids. Trimming shortened V by 1 base and J by 0 bases, and 13 bases separated the two germline ends. CDR3 sequence (DNA): TGTGCCAGCAGCTTAGAGGCGGGTAGAGTCTCTGGGGCCAACGTCCTGACTTTC. It is translated as CASSLEAGRVSGANVLTF.

This clonotype appeared a few times. The chain combines TRBV2 with TRBJ1-2; D not resolved. The CDR3 loop spans 13 amino acids. The ends were cut back, 5 bases at V and 4 bases at J, with 11 bases in the middle. Germline assignment: CDR1 SNHLY and CDR2 FYNNEI. This CDR3 is CASSTSRLYGYTF. As DNA, the CDR3 is TGTGCCAGCAGTACCTCCCGACTCTATGGCTACACCTTC.